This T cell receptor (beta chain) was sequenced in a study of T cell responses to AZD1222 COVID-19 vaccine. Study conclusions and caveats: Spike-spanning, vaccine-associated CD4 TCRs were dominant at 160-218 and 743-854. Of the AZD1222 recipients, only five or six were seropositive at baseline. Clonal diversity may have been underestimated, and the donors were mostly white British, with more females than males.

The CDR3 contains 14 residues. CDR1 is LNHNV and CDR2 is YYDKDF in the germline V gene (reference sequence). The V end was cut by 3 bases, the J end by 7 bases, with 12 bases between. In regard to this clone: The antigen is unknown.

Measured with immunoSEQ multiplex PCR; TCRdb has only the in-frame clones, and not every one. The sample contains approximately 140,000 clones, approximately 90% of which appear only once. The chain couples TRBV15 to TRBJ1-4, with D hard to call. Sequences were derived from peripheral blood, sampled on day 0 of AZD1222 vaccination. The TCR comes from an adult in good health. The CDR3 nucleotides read TGTGCCACCAGCAGTTCGGCGGGGTTTGAAAAACTGTTTTTT. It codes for CATSSSAGFEKLFF.